Listed here is a single T cell receptor beta chain. The antigen is undetermined. PCR employed 60 Vbeta and 13 Jbeta primers. Sequencing used immunoSEQ multiplex PCR; TCRdb keeps in-frame clones, though not all of them. The table includes approximately 150,000 clones, roughly 80% detected once. These data belong to a study of cytomegalovirus exposure and HLA in healthy donors. General study findings and limits: When analyzed later, the rates of TCR association showed variation by HLA locus, with DRB1 the most and HLA-C the fewest. TCR beta sequences numbering about 17,000 were associated with HLA alleles at 0.05 false discovery rate in a later analysis. For most TCR beta V segments, an earlier analysis put the productive rate at about 87% or about 30% of the time. Several of the most significant clusters appeared, in a later analysis, to be linked to common viral pathogens.

The V segment lost 7 bases and the J segment 5 bases; nucleotides outside the gene matches: 9. The CDR3 loop spans 14 amino acids. Germline loops: CDR1 SGHNT, CDR2 YYREEE (reference sequence). Sequencing input: PBMCs. The receptor was derived from a woman aged 40 to 50 in good health and CMV-seronegative. The chain couples TRBV5-4 to TRBJ2-3; the match to TRBD1 covers 8 bases. CDR3 protein: CASRLQGAGDTQYF. CDR3 nucleotide sequence: TGTGCCAGCCGATTGCAGGGGGCGGGAGATACGCAGTATTTT.